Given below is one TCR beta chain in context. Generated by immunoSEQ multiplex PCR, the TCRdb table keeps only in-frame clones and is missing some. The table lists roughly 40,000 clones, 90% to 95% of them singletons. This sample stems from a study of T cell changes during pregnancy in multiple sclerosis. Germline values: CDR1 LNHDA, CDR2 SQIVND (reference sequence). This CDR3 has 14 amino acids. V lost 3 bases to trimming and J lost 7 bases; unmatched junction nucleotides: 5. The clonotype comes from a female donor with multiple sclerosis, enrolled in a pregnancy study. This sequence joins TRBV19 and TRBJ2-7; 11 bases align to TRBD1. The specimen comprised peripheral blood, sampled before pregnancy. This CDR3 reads CASSMGTGGREQYF. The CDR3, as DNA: TGTGCCAGTAGTATGGGGACAGGGGGGCGAGAGCAGTACTTC.